The 27 T cell receptor beta chains below were found in one sample sequenced in a study of T cell repertoires in cytomegalovirus infection. Their antigens are not known. TCRdb re-derived calls from the reads in MiXCR, one entry per CDR3 protein. Among about 120,000 distinct CDR3 sequences listed, around 30% were seen once. The specimen was CD8+ T cells from cultured PBMCs, collected from culture after CMV antigen stimulation. These receptors were taken from a human donor in good health (CMV status not recorded). Some clones in this sample may be carry-over from other donors' samples.

This clonotype occurred many times. This rearrangement joins TRBV15 to TRBJ2-1; 8 positions match TRBD1. Trimming removed 5 bases from V and 2 bases from J; junction bases left unmatched: 5. Germline CDR1 is LNHNV and CDR2 is YYDKDF (reference sequence). This CDR3 has 15 residues. CDR3 protein: CATSRGQGPYNEQFF. DNA of the CDR3: TGTGCCACCAGCCGTGGACAGGGACCCTACAATGAGCAGTTCTTC.

This clonotype has a handful of counts. The chain couples TRBV3-1 to TRBJ2-5; a possible D gene is TRBD2 (6 bases). Trimming took off 4 bases at V and 0 bases at J, with 18 bases between the two ends. The CDR3 is made up of 17 amino acids. Looked up from germline, CDR1 is LGHDT and CDR2 is YNNKEL (reference sequence). CDR3 protein: CASSPSLLRGNQETQYF. CDR3 bases: TGTGCCAGCAGCCCATCACTATTGCGGGGCAACCAAGAGACCCAGTACTTC.

This clonotype came up a few times. V usage is TRBV12-3 or TRBV12-4 and J usage is TRBJ1-1; D not certain. V was shortened by 6 bases and J by 4 bases, with 18 bases between the two germline ends. The CDR3 has 15 residues. CDR3 nucleotide sequence: TGTGCCAGCAGCCAAGGACCTTTTGGGAGCACTGAAGCTTTCTTT. Residues: CASSQGPFGSTEAFF.

This clonotype was counted only a few times. V gene TRBV6-6 combines with J gene TRBJ2-2; TRBD2 aligns across 10 bases. Germline lookup yields CDR1 MNHNY and CDR2 SVGAGI (reference sequence). CDR3 length: 18 amino acids. V lost 0 bases to trimming and J lost 7 bases; unmatched junction nucleotides: 11. CDR3 sequence reads: CASSYSTSSGGGGGELFF. As DNA, the CDR3 is TGTGCCAGCAGTTACTCTACTTCCAGCGGGGGGGGCGGCGGGGAGCTGTTTTTT.

V is TRBV6-1 and J is TRBJ2-7; D may be TRBD2 (6 bases). Germline V CDR1 and CDR2: MNHNS, SASEGT. The CDR3 has 16 residues. The V end lost 6 bases, the J end lost 0 bases, and 18 bases lay between the germline ends. Written as DNA, the CDR3 is TGTGCCAGCAGACTGACCTTGGGGAGGAACTCCTACGAGCAGTACTTC. Translated, it gives CASRLTLGRNSYEQYF.

This clonotype has ten or more counts. This chain connects TRBV7-8 to TRBJ2-6; TRBD1 or TRBD2 may be the D gene (5 bases each). The V end was cut by 3 bases, the J end by 0 bases, with 15 bases between. CDR1 is SGHVS, CDR2 FQNEAQ, per germline. The CDR3 length is 18 residues. For the CDR3, the DNA is TGTGCCAGCAGCTTCTCTAGGGACGGAGCCTCTGGGGCCAACGTCCTGACTTTC. Residues: CASSFSRDGASGANVLTF. The full variable domain, with the rest looked up from reference TRBV7-8 and TRBJ2-6, is GAGVSQSPRYKVAKRGQDVALRCDPISGHVSLFWYQQALGQGPEFLTYFQNEAQLDKSGLPSDRFFAERPEGSVSTLKIQRTQQEDSAVYLCASSFSRDGASGANVLTFGAGSRLTVL.

This clonotype has a handful of counts. The genes are TRBV7-9 and TRBJ2-1; possible D gene TRBD2, 7 bases. The V end lost 2 bases, the J end lost 9 bases, and 14 bases lay between the germline ends. Per germline, CDR1 SEHNR and CDR2 FQNEAQ (reference sequence). The CDR3 consists of 14 residues. In DNA form, the CDR3 reads TGTGCCAGCAGCTTATCCCGGGGGGCGGGTGAGCAGTTCTTC. Protein: CASSLSRGAGEQFF.

V gene TRBV4-1 combines with J gene TRBJ1-4; D not certain. The germline V gene encodes CDR1 MGHRA and CDR2 YSYEKL. This CDR3 has 15 amino acids. Trimming removed 7 bases from V and 4 bases from J, with 16 bases in between. The CDR3 region has the DNA TGCGCCAGCACCACCGTGAAAGGGATTAATGAAAAACTGTTTTTT. Its translation is CASTTVKGINEKLFF.

This sequence joins TRBV6-5 and TRBJ2-1, with D hard to call. This CDR3 is 13 amino acids long. Trimming removed 3 bases at V and 6 bases at J, with 9 bases between. The germline V gene has CDR1 MNHEY and CDR2 SVGAGI. CDR3 loop: CASSYGPGNEQFF. Written as DNA, the CDR3 is TGTGCCAGCAGTTATGGGCCGGGCAATGAGCAGTTCTTC.

This clonotype was picked up a small number of times. The CDR3 loop is CASSFGVDGNTIYF. The CDR3 nucleotides read TGTGCCAGCAGTTTCGGGGTCGACGGAAACACCATATATTTT. The chain carries TRBV28 and TRBJ1-3; D unresolved. Trimming removed 3 bases at V and 4 bases at J, with 10 bases between. CDR3 length: 14 amino acids. Germline CDR1 reads MDHEN; CDR2 reads SYDVKM. Together with reference TRBV28 and TRBJ1-3, the CDR3 gives the full variable domain: DVKVTQSSRYLVKRTGEKVFLECVQDMDHENMFWYRQDPGLGLRLIYFSYDVKMKEKGDIPEGYSVSREKKERFSLILESASTNQTSMYLCASSFGVDGNTIYFGEGSWLTVV.

The V and J genes are TRBV5-4 and TRBJ2-1; D not certain. Between the trimmed V and J ends, which lost 0 bases and 8 bases, there was a span of 6 bases. From germline, CDR1 is SGHNT and CDR2 YYREEE (reference sequence). This CDR3 spans 12 amino acids. DNA of the CDR3: TGTGCCAGCAGCTTGGCCCCACATGAGCAGTTCTTC. This encodes CASSLAPHEQFF.

Notes on this clonotype: The CDR3 carries no conserved terminal phenylalanine or tryptophan, so it likely arises from a read error. The chain combines TRBV29-1 with TRBJ2-3; 13 positions agree with TRBD2. CDR1 is SQVTM, CDR2 ANQGSEA, per germline. V gave up 6 bases and J gave up 4 bases; unmatched junction bases: 10. The CDR3 is 16 residues long. This CDR3 is CSVDGLAGAEADTQYS. The CDR3 DNA follows: TGCAGCGTCGACGGACTAGCGGGGGCCGAGGCAGATACGCAGTATTCT.

This clonotype was found many times. V gene TRBV7-8 combines with J gene TRBJ2-1; 9 nucleotides match TRBD2. This CDR3 contains 19 residues. The V and J ends lost 3 bases and 0 bases, in that order; junction bases with no gene match: 12. Germline V lookup: CDR1 SGHVS, CDR2 FQNEAQ. The CDR3 protein is CASSFLVFSGGSSYNEQFF. CDR3 nucleotides: TGTGCCAGCAGCTTTCTAGTATTTAGCGGGGGAAGCTCCTACAATGAGCAGTTCTTC.

This clonotype was recorded a few times. The chain joins TRBV4-1 to TRBJ2-1; D is possibly TRBD1 or TRBD2 (5 bases each). The V end was cut by 3 bases, the J end by 8 bases, with 11 bases between. Germline assignment: CDR1 MGHRA and CDR2 YSYEKL. This CDR3 comprises 13 residues. The CDR3 region is CASSQRGADEQFF. The CDR3 nucleotides are TGCGCCAGCAGCCAGAGGGGAGCCGATGAGCAGTTCTTC.

There are a few counts of this clonotype. This sequence joins TRBV20-1 and TRBJ2-7; the D gene is possibly TRBD1 (5 bases). The V and J ends lost 3 bases and 4 bases respectively, with 13 bases between them. The CDR3 extends over 13 amino acids. Germline V gene sequence: CDR1 DFQATT, CDR2 SNEGSKA (reference sequence). This chain's CDR3 is CSARKVGEYEQYF. CDR3 DNA sequence: TGCAGTGCTAGGAAGGTAGGGGAATACGAGCAGTACTTC.

Many counts were recorded for this clonotype. The chain uses TRBV7-2 and TRBJ2-7; D may correspond to TRBD1 or TRBD2 (5 bases each). The CDR3 is 14 residues long. Germline V lookup: CDR1 SGHTA, CDR2 FQGNSA. Trimming pared 5 bases from V and 5 bases from J, leaving 16 bases between. In DNA form, the CDR3 reads TGTGCCAGCAGCCACCGGGACCCTTGGGACGAGCAGTACTTC. Encoded protein: CASSHRDPWDEQYF.

This clonotype was detected a few times. The gene calls are TRBV11-2 and TRBJ1-2; 9 nucleotides align to TRBD1. In germline, CDR1 is SGHAT, CDR2 FQNNGV. The CDR3 sequence is 15 residues long. V was pared by 4 bases and J by 5 bases, with 8 bases of the junction left unmatched. CDR3 sequence (DNA): TGTGCCAGCAGCTACGGGACAGGGAGTAGTTATGGCTACACCTTC. The encoded protein is CASSYGTGSSYGYTF.

This chain uses TRBV11-2 with TRBJ2-3, with D unresolved. This CDR3 contains 15 residues. The germline V gene encodes CDR1 SGHAT and CDR2 FQNNGV. V was cut by 7 bases and J by 3 bases, with 17 bases left in between. The CDR3 nucleotides are TGTGCCAGCACCAATGGGCCATTAGGGACAGATACGCAGTATTTT. Translation: CASTNGPLGTDTQYF.

This clonotype has more than one count but fewer than ten. The rearrangement uses TRBV4-3 and TRBJ1-1; TRBD1 matches at 7 bases. The CDR3 contains 16 residues. Per germline, CDR1 LGHNA and CDR2 YSLEER. Trimming at V came to 0 bases and at J to 1 base, leaving 5 bases not matched to a gene. CDR3 residues: CASSQDGRTGNTEAFF. The CDR3 DNA sequence: TGCGCCAGCAGCCAAGATGGGCGGACAGGGAACACTGAAGCTTTCTTT.

A remark on this clonotype: This sequence may be a read error, since a much larger clone differs from it by one base. This rearrangement joins TRBV7-2 to TRBJ2-3; 9 nucleotides agree with TRBD1. The CDR3 spans 15 residues. V was clipped by 7 bases and J by 4 bases; unmatched bases: 9. Germline CDR1 SGHTA, CDR2 FQGNSA. CDR3 sequence: CASTNRGRNSDTQYF. The DNA of the CDR3 is TGTGCCAGCACGAACAGGGGGCGGAACTCAGATACGCAGTATTTT.

This clonotype has just a few counts. V and J are TRBV7-3 and TRBJ2-3; TRBD2 might be the D (5 bases). Germline-derived CDR1 and CDR2 are SGHTA and FQGTGA. Trimming cost V 1 base and J 3 bases, with 8 bases left between them. This CDR3 is 14 amino acids long. The CDR3 protein is CASSLNSGTDTQYF. The CDR3 DNA reads as TGTGCCAGCAGCTTAAATTCGGGGACAGATACGCAGTATTTT. The full variable domain, its missing parts supplied by reference TRBV7-3 and TRBJ2-3, is GAGVSQTPSNKVTEKGKYVELRCDPISGHTALYWYRQSLGQGPEFLIYFQGTGAADDSGLPNDRFFAVRPEGSVSTLKIQRTERGDSAVYLCASSLNSGTDTQYFGPGTRLTVL.

The chain uses TRBV27 and TRBJ2-1; TRBD2 matches at 11 bases. J was trimmed by 7 bases and V by 6 bases; bases with no gene match: 11. The CDR3 length is 16 residues. Germline values: CDR1 MNHEY, CDR2 SMNVEV (reference sequence). This CDR3 reads CASSPPGTSGENEQFF. CDR3 nucleotides: TGTGCCAGCAGCCCACCCGGGACTAGCGGAGAAAATGAGCAGTTCTTC.

This sequence joins TRBV20-1 and TRBJ2-1; no reliable D call. The CDR3 length is 13 residues. V lost 4 bases and J 4 bases, leaving 11 bases between the germline ends. Germline CDR1 is DFQATT and CDR2 is SNEGSKA (reference sequence). The CDR3 loop is CSAKSVGYNEQFF. The CDR3 region has the DNA TGCAGTGCTAAGTCGGTGGGGTACAATGAGCAGTTCTTC.

This clonotype was counted only a few times. The chain recombines TRBV20-1 with TRBJ1-2; no definite D call. The CDR3 consists of 13 residues. The ends were cut back, 6 bases at V and 4 bases at J, with 15 bases in the middle. The germline CDR1 and CDR2 sequences are DFQATT and SNEGSKA (reference sequence). The CDR3 DNA sequence: TGCAGTGCCGAATCTGGTTCGCGCTATGGCTACACCTTC. Its translation: CSAESGSRYGYTF.

By proportion, this clonotype is large. The chain recombines TRBV12-3 or TRBV12-4 with TRBJ1-1, with D unresolved. Trimming took 6 bases from V and 0 from J, leaving 11 bases between them. CDR3 size: 14 residues. The CDR3 DNA is TGTGCCAGCAGCCCGCTTTCAGTGAACACTGAAGCTTTCTTT. Protein: CASSPLSVNTEAFF.

The V call is TRBV7-4, the J call TRBJ2-7; TRBD1 or TRBD2 may be the D gene (6 bases each). Germline V gene data show CDR1 as SGHVT and CDR2 as SQSDAQ. V dropped 4 bases and J dropped 2 bases, with 12 bases sitting between them. The CDR3 consists of 14 residues. The CDR3 DNA is TGTGCCAGCAGCTCCACAGGGAGGCCCTACGAGCAGTACTTC. Amino acid sequence: CASSSTGRPYEQYF.

This clonotype showed up just a few times. The rearrangement uses TRBV4-1 and TRBJ2-5; a possible D gene is TRBD2 (5 bases). CDR3 length equals 15 residues. The V end lost 1 base, the J end lost 4 bases, and 13 bases lay between the germline ends. The germline gives CDR1 MGHRA, CDR2 YSYEKL. The CDR3 DNA follows: TGCGCCAGCAGCCAAGTTAACACGGCGGGAGAGACCCAGTACTTC. Translation gives CASSQVNTAGETQYF.